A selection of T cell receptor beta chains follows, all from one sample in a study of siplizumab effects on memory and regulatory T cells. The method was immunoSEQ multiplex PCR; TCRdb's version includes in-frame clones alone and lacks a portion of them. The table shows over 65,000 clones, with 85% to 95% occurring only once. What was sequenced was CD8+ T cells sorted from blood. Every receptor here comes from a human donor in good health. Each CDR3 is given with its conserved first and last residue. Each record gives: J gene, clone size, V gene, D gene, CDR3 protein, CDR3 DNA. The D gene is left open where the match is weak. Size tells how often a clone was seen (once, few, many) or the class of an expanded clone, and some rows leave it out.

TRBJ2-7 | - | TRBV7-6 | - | CASSHRDGYEQYF | TGTGCCAGCAGCCACAGGGACGGCTACGAGCAGTACTTC
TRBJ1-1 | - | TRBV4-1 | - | CASSLVVAGRGTEAFF | TGCGCCAGCAGCCTCGTGGTGGCAGGGAGGGGCACTGAAGCTTTCTTT
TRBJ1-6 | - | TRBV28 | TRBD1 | CASSRRQGDNSPLHF | TGTGCCAGCAGCCGCAGACAGGGGGATAATTCACCCCTCCACTTT
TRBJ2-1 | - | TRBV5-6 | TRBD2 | CASSLAGTIHNEQFF | TGTGCCAGCAGTCTGGCCGGGACTATCCACAATGAGCAGTTCTTC
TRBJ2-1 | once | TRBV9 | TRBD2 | CASSVSTSGGTNEQFF | TGTGCCAGCAGCGTATCGACTAGCGGGGGGACCAATGAGCAGTTCTTC
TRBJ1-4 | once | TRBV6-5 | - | CASGPQLELNEKLFF | TGTGCCAGCGGCCCTCAACTGGAGCTTAATGAAAAACTGTTTTTT
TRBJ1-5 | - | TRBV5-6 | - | CASTLGGINQPQHF | TGTGCCAGCACCCTTGGGGGGATCAATCAGCCCCAGCATTTT
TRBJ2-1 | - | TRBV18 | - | CASSPPGLATLYEQFF | TGTGCCAGCTCACCACCAGGTCTAGCGACGCTCTATGAGCAGTTCTTC
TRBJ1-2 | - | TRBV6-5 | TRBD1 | CASSPGTGAFDGYTF | TGTGCCAGCAGTCCCGGGACAGGGGCTTTCGATGGCTACACCTTC
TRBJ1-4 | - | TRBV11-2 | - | CASSPPPTNEKLFF | TGTGCCAGCAGCCCACCCCCAACTAATGAAAAACTGTTTTTT
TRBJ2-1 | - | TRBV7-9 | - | CASSSTGRPNEQFF | TGTGCCAGCAGTTCGACGGGACGGCCGAATGAGCAGTTCTTC
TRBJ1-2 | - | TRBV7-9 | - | CASSLEPGYTF | TGTGCCAGCAGCTTAGAGCCGGGTTACACCTTC
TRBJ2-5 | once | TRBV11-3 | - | CASSLDQETQYF | TGTGCCAGCAGCTTAGATCAGGAGACCCAGTACTTC
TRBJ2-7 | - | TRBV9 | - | CASSPDTGHEQYF | TGTGCCAGCAGCCCGGATACAGGCCACGAGCAGTACTTC
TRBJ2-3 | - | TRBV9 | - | CASSLSTDTQYF | TGTGCCAGCTCTCTCAGCACAGATACGCAGTATTTT
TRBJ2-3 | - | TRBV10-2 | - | CASGGNTQYF | TGCGCCAGCGGGGGGAATACGCAGTATTTT
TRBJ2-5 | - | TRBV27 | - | CASSSQQGETQYF | TGTGCCAGCAGTTCTCAGCAGGGGGAGACCCAGTACTTC
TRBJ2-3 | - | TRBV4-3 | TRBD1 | CASSQDNRGQGSLRTDTQYF | TGCGCCAGCAGCCAAGATAATAGGGGACAGGGATCCTTACGTACAGATACGCAGTATTTT
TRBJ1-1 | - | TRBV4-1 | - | CASSQDLTSTEAFF | TGCGCCAGCAGCCAAGATTTGACGAGCACTGAAGCTTTCTTT
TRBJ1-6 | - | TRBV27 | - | CASSLYRRGDNSPLHF | TGTGCCAGCAGTTTATACCGGCGGGGCGACAATTCACCCCTCCACTTT
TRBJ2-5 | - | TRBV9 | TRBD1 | CASSLGTGRETQYF | TGTGCCAGCAGCCTGGGGACAGGGAGGGAGACCCAGTACTTC
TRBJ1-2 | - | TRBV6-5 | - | CASSYSGGHGYGYTF | TGTGCCAGCAGTTACTCAGGGGGGCATGGCTATGGCTACACCTTC
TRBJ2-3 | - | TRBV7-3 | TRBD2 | CASASGGAWTDTQYF | TGTGCCAGCGCCTCGGGGGGGGCATGGACAGATACGCAGTATTTT
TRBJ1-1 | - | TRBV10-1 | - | CASSAGRGNTEAFF | TGCGCCAGCAGCGCGGGTCGGGGGAATACTGAAGCTTTCTTT
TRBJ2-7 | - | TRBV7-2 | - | CASSLQGFEQYF | TGTGCCAGCAGCTTACAGGGGTTCGAGCAGTACTTC
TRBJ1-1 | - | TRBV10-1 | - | CASSESRQGLRTAFF | TGCGCCAGCAGTGAGTCGAGGCAGGGTCTTAGGACAGCTTTCTTT
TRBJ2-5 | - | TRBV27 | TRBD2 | CASSLLTSGVQETQYF | TGTGCCAGCAGCCTTCTGACTAGCGGGGTTCAAGAGACCCAGTACTTC